The 20 T cell receptor beta chains below all came from one sample that was sequenced in a study of low-dose radiotherapy and immunotherapy resistance in tumors. Gene-specific TRAV and TRBV primers were used for first-strand cDNA, covering alpha and beta chains. Using a constant-region primer together with a V-primer adapter, TCRs were subjected to around 20 PCR cycles of amplification. TCRdb analysed the reads with MiXCR anew, one entry per CDR3 protein. The sample shows 30,000 or so distinct CDR3 sequences, approximately 49% of them seen only once. Time point reported: after trial treatment. Treatment described: LDRT plus nivolumab, ipilimumab, low-dose cyclophosphamide and aspirin (RACIN trial). The sequenced sample was PBMCs, obtained after low-dose radiotherapy plus immunotherapy. These receptors all stem from a male donor with gallbladder cancer.

This clonotype ranks as medium-sized (0.01 to 0.1%). The rearrangement uses TRBV5-4 and TRBJ2-6; a weak D match, TRBD1 (5 bases). Germline V gives CDR1 SGHNT, CDR2 YYREEE (reference sequence). The V end was cut by 0 bases, the J end by 3 bases, with 10 bases between. CDR3 length equals 16 residues. The CDR3 loop is CASSLAAGYGANVLTF. Here the CDR3 DNA reads TGTGCCAGCAGCTTGGCCGCAGGGTATGGGGCCAACGTCCTGACTTTC.

This clonotype was detected many times. The chain has TRBV28 and TRBJ1-5; 7 bases fit TRBD1. Germline V gene data show CDR1 as MDHEN and CDR2 as SYDVKM. This CDR3 spans 17 amino acids. The trim removed 5 bases at V and 0 bases at J, leaving 10 bases unmatched. As DNA, the CDR3 is TGTGCCAGCAGTCCACTTAGGGGGCCTTATAGCAATCAGCCCCAGCATTTT. It yields the protein CASSPLRGPYSNQPQHF.

V gene TRBV14 combines with J gene TRBJ2-3; no firm D call. The CDR3 contains 16 residues. V was pared by 4 bases and J by 5 bases, with 19 bases between. In germline, CDR1 is SGHDN, CDR2 FVKESK. CDR3 sequence: CASSPAEAGSGDTQYF. CDR3 coding DNA: TGTGCCAGCAGCCCAGCTGAGGCAGGAAGTGGAGATACGCAGTATTTT.

Ten or more counts support this clonotype. This chain joins TRBV2 and TRBJ2-1; maybe TRBD2 (6 bases). This CDR3 has 14 amino acids. Germline V CDR1 and CDR2: SNHLY, FYNNEI. Trimming left V 6 bases short and J 6 bases short, with 15 bases between. The chain's CDR3 is CASSGMAGLNEQFF. The CDR3 DNA sequence: TGTGCCAGCAGCGGGATGGCGGGACTCAATGAGCAGTTCTTC.

J is TRBJ1-5 and V is TRBV9; D unresolved. The germline V and J ends were trimmed by 0 bases and 5 bases, with 12 bases remaining between them. This CDR3 is 15 amino acids long. Germline lookup yields CDR1 SGDLS and CDR2 YYNGEE. The CDR3 DNA sequence: TGTGCCAGCAGCGTAGCTGGCGGACCTGATCAGCCCCAGCATTTT. Encoded protein: CASSVAGGPDQPQHF.

The rearrangement links TRBV20-1 to TRBJ2-7; TRBD2 is a possible D gene (6 bases). The germline V and J ends were trimmed by 0 bases and 5 bases, with 17 bases remaining between them. The CDR3 runs to 15 residues. Germline CDR1 is DFQATT and CDR2 is SNEGSKA (reference sequence). CDR3 bases: TGCAGTGCTAGAGATCGGTTGGGGGGTCTCAACGAGCAGTACTTC. This sequence encodes CSARDRLGGLNEQYF.

The chain couples TRBV4-2 to TRBJ1-1, with 7 bases that match TRBD1. Germline V gene sequence: CDR1 LGHNA, CDR2 YNFKEQ. V shed 0 bases, J shed 4 bases, and the junction held 2 bases outside the gene matches. The CDR3 sequence is 14 residues long. CDR3 amino acids: CASSQEQGTTEAFF. CDR3 nucleotide sequence: TGTGCCAGCAGCCAAGAACAGGGGACCACTGAAGCTTTCTTT.

CDR3 coding DNA: TGCGCCAGCAGCTCAACTAGCGGGTTAGTCTACAATGAGCAGTTCTTC. Amino acid sequence: CASSSTSGLVYNEQFF. The rearrangement joins TRBV5-1 to TRBJ2-1, with 9 bases identical to TRBD2. CDR3 size: 16 residues. The V gene's germline CDR1 is SGHRS and CDR2 YFSETQ. V was clipped by 3 bases and J by 3 bases; unmatched bases: 7.

This clonotype has only one observation. J is TRBJ1-1 and V is TRBV6-2 or TRBV6-3; D is unclear. CDR1 and CDR2 (germline): MNHEY, SVGEGT. This CDR3 spans 15 amino acids. With 5 bases removed from V and 1 base from J, the gap between germline ends came to 14 bases. CDR3: CASSVPGISNTEAFF. Written as DNA, the CDR3 is TGTGCCAGCAGTGTACCGGGGATATCGAACACTGAAGCTTTCTTT.

This clonotype was counted once. The rearrangement joins TRBV29-1 to TRBJ2-2, with D perhaps TRBD1 (6 bases). This CDR3 is 13 amino acids long. Germline V gene data show CDR1 as SQVTM and CDR2 as ANQGSEA. The CDR3 nucleotides are TGCGCCTCGGGACACCCGGGGACCGGGGAGCTGTTTTTT. Translation: CASGHPGTGELFF.

This clonotype was picked up many times. V usage is TRBV20-1 and J usage is TRBJ1-5, with 8 bases fitting TRBD1. V dropped 8 bases and J dropped 4; count of bases not matched to a gene: 7. This CDR3 contains 13 residues. CDR1 DFQATT and CDR2 SNEGSKA come from the germline V gene (reference sequence). CDR3 sequence: CSPRDRGNQPQHF. CDR3 sequence (DNA): TGCAGTCCAAGAGACAGGGGTAATCAGCCCCAGCATTTT.

Judged by abundance, this clonotype is medium-sized. V gene TRBV5-6 combines with J gene TRBJ2-6, with D possibly being TRBD2 (5 bases). Germline lookup yields CDR1 SGHDT and CDR2 YYEEEE. The germline V and J ends were trimmed by 4 bases and 3 bases, with 8 bases remaining between them. This CDR3 has 14 residues. The CDR3 here is CASSAAVGANVLTF. The CDR3 nucleotides read TGTGCCAGCAGCGCAGCGGTTGGGGCCAACGTCCTGACTTTC.

This clonotype was counted at least ten times. The V and J genes are TRBV7-2 and TRBJ2-7, with 7 bases matching TRBD1. The CDR3 loop spans 14 amino acids. The J segment lost 0 bases and the V segment lost 4 bases, leaving 3 bases of the junction unmatched. Germline CDR1 reads SGHTA; CDR2 reads FQGNSA. The CDR3 nucleotides read TGTGCCAGCAGCTCGACAGGGAGCTCCTACGAGCAGTACTTC. Translating gives CASSSTGSSYEQYF.

This clonotype was detected a few times. The rearrangement links TRBV5-1 to TRBJ2-3; D is perhaps TRBD2 (6 bases). The CDR3 length is 15 residues. The germline gives CDR1 SGHRS, CDR2 YFSETQ. Trimming cost V 0 bases and J 0 bases, with 8 bases left between them. CDR3 in amino acids: CASSLAGTSTDTQYF. The CDR3 DNA reads as TGCGCCAGCAGCTTGGCGGGGACTAGCACAGATACGCAGTATTTT.

The chain recombines TRBV19 with TRBJ1-5; unclear D gene. V was clipped by 6 bases and J by 4 bases, with 4 bases between them. CDR1 is LNHDA, CDR2 SQIVND, per germline (reference sequence). The length of the CDR3 is 11 residues. CDR3 DNA sequence: TGTGCCAGTAGCGGGAATCAGCCCCAGCATTTT. It codes for CASSGNQPQHF.

This clonotype showed up many times. V and J are TRBV29-1 and TRBJ2-1; 8 nucleotides align to TRBD2. Germline CDR1 and CDR2: SQVTM and ANQGSEA. V lost 4 bases and J lost 0; bases outside the gene matches: 8. This CDR3 is 16 amino acids long. CDR3 in DNA: TGCAGCGTTGGGACCGTAGCGGGATCCTCCTACAATGAGCAGTTCTTC. Translating gives CSVGTVAGSSYNEQFF.

This clonotype was picked up a small number of times. It differs at one base from a far larger clone, so likely a read error. V gene TRBV5-1 combines with J gene TRBJ2-4, with 11 bases that match TRBD2. Germline V gene data show CDR1 as SGHRS and CDR2 as YFSETQ. V trimming: 4 bases; J trimming: 13 bases; junction bases outside the gene matches: 13. The CDR3 is 15 amino acids. The CDR3: CASSEASGGNNEQYF. CDR3 coding DNA: TGCGCCAGCAGCGAAGCTAGCGGGGGGAACAATGAGCAGTACTTC.

This chain links TRBV5-1 with TRBJ1-2, with D perhaps TRBD1 (6 bases). The CDR3 is 15 residues long. V was clipped by 4 bases and J by 0 bases, with 13 bases between them. Per germline, CDR1 SGHRS and CDR2 YFSETQ. The CDR3 here is CASSPGQQTNYGYTF. In DNA form, the CDR3 reads TGCGCCAGCAGCCCCGGACAGCAGACTAACTATGGCTACACCTTC.

By frequency in the sample, this clonotype is medium-sized. The J gene is TRBJ2-7, the V gene TRBV5-1; the match to TRBD2 covers 8 bases. V was clipped by 1 base and J by 3 bases; unmatched bases: 6. The CDR3 contains 15 residues. Looked up from germline, CDR1 is SGHRS and CDR2 is YFSETQ. CDR3 region: CASSLLGGGFYEQYF. The CDR3 DNA sequence: TGCGCCAGCAGCTTGTTGGGCGGGGGGTTCTACGAGCAGTACTTC.

The V gene is TRBV4-1, the J gene TRBJ2-1, with 10 positions matching TRBD2. Looked up from germline, CDR1 is MGHRA and CDR2 is YSYEKL. After removal of 2 bases from V and 5 bases from J, the junction contained 9 bases not matched to a gene. There are 17 residues in the CDR3. The DNA of the CDR3 is TGCGCCAGCAGCCAACACGACACTAGCGGGGTAAACAATGAGCAGTTCTTC. It specifies CASSQHDTSGVNNEQFF.